One sample yielded the 12 T cell receptor beta chains listed below, sequenced in a study of T cell repertoires in cytomegalovirus infection. Via MiXCR, TCRdb re-called the reads, giving one row per CDR3 protein. Among some 240,000 distinct CDR3 sequences, over 15% were seen once, and the ten largest hold more than 45%. Sequencing was performed on CD8+ T cells from PBMCs. These receptors all stem from a human donor in good health (CMV status not recorded). Some clones in this sample may be carry-over from other donors' samples.

The chain uses TRBV6-2 or TRBV6-3 and TRBJ1-2; maybe TRBD1 (5 bases). The CDR3 spans 15 residues. With 7 bases removed from V and 1 base from J, the gap between germline ends came to 16 bases. Looked up from germline, CDR1 is MNHEY and CDR2 is SVGEGT. CDR3 residues: CASKTAGTDNYGYTF. DNA for the CDR3: TGTGCCAGCAAGACCGCCGGGACGGATAACTATGGCTACACCTTC.

This clonotype showed up just a few times. V gene TRBV13 combines with J gene TRBJ1-6; D gene ambiguous. V was pared by 1 base and J by 6 bases, with 16 bases between. Germline V gives CDR1 PRHDT, CDR2 FYEKMQ (reference sequence). This CDR3 comprises 17 residues. CDR3 DNA: TGTGCCAGCAGCTTAGCCCGCGGCAGCTGGAGTAATTCACCCCTCCACTTT. It specifies CASSLARGSWSNSPLHF. Supplemented by reference TRBV13 and TRBJ1-6, the full variable domain reads AAGVIQSPRHLIKEKRETATLKCYPIPRHDTVYWYQQGPGQDPQFLISFYEKMQSDKGSIPDRFSAQQFSDYHSELNMSSLELGDSALYFCASSLARGSWSNSPLHFGNGTRLTVT.

This clonotype has a count of ten or more. CDR3 sequence: CASSDTAINEQFF. The CDR3 DNA is TGTGCCAGCAGTGACACAGCTATCAATGAGCAGTTCTTC. The chain combines TRBV2 with TRBJ2-1; D gene unclear. The CDR3 totals 13 residues. Per the germline V gene, CDR1 is SNHLY and CDR2 is FYNNEI. Trimming left V 3 bases short and J 6 bases short, with 9 bases between.

This clonotype has more than one count but fewer than ten. The CDR3 DNA sequence: TGTGCCAGCAGCACCGGGACAGGGGTGTCAGATACGCAGTATTTT. It yields the protein CASSTGTGVSDTQYF. The V gene is TRBV6-4, the J gene TRBJ2-3; TRBD1 agrees at 10 bases. The V segment lost 6 bases and the J segment 4 bases; nucleotides outside the gene matches: 7. Germline V gene lookup returns CDR1 MRHNA and CDR2 SNTAGT. CDR3 size: 15 residues.

This clonotype was detected a few times. J is TRBJ1-2 and V is TRBV28, with 7 bases aligning to TRBD1. J gave up 6 bases and V 6 bases, and 13 bases lay outside the gene matches. The CDR3 length is 15 residues. The germline gives CDR1 MDHEN, CDR2 SYDVKM. CDR3 protein: CASSHTPGTANGYTF. CDR3 bases: TGTGCCAGCAGCCATACCCCCGGGACAGCCAATGGCTACACCTTC.

This clonotype was seen many times. The CDR3 region is CASSQGRTAYNEQFF. CDR3 sequence (DNA): TGCGCCAGCAGCCAAGGCAGGACGGCATACAATGAGCAGTTCTTC. The chain links TRBV4-1 to TRBJ2-1; D is undetermined. Germline CDR1 MGHRA, CDR2 YSYEKL. Deletions cut 1 base from V and 4 bases from J, with 11 bases between. This CDR3 has 15 residues.

This clonotype was picked up many times. The chain uses TRBV29-1 and TRBJ2-3; D is perhaps TRBD2 (7 bases). Trimming took off 0 bases at V and 4 bases at J, with 17 bases between the two ends. Germline V CDR1 and CDR2: SQVTM, ANQGSEA. The CDR3 totals 16 residues. CDR3 sequence (DNA): TGCAGCGTTGAAGAGCGGGGGCGAGGAAATGCAGATACGCAGTATTTT. It encodes CSVEERGRGNADTQYF.

Many counts were recorded for this clonotype. The chain carries TRBV2 and TRBJ2-5, with unresolved D. V was pared by 3 bases and J by 0 bases, with 11 bases between. Germline V CDR1 and CDR2: SNHLY, FYNNEI. CDR3 length: 15 amino acids. CDR3 residues: CASSDPEEYQETQYF. DNA of the CDR3: TGTGCCAGCAGTGATCCAGAGGAGTACCAAGAGACCCAGTACTTC.

This clonotype has more than one count but fewer than ten. This chain uses TRBV7-9 with TRBJ1-1; D not resolved. Germline V gene sequence: CDR1 SEHNR, CDR2 FQNEAQ (reference sequence). The CDR3 has 15 amino acids. V was trimmed by 0 bases and J by 1 base, leaving 9 bases between them. The CDR3 sequence is CASSLAFVGNTEAFF. CDR3 DNA: TGTGCCAGCAGCTTAGCGTTCGTCGGGAACACTGAAGCTTTCTTT.

This clonotype showed up just a few times. This rearrangement joins TRBV14 to TRBJ1-1; no reliable D call. Germline-derived CDR1 and CDR2 are SGHDN and FVKESK. The germline V and J ends were trimmed by 0 bases and 3 bases, with 11 bases remaining between them. CDR3 size: 15 residues. The CDR3 DNA is TGTGCCAGCAGCCAAGATCTGGCAGTAGACACTGAAGCTTTCTTT. Amino acid sequence: CASSQDLAVDTEAFF.

This clonotype was seen repeatedly, ten times or more. The V call is TRBV19, the J call TRBJ1-6; D uncertain. Germline V gene sequence: CDR1 LNHDA, CDR2 SQIVND (reference sequence). V was pared by 10 bases and J by 7 bases, with 11 bases between. The CDR3 length is 12 residues. The DNA of the CDR3 is TGTGCCACCGCGGCGGGGAATTCACCCCTCCACTTT. Translating it yields CATAAGNSPLHF.

This clonotype showed up just a few times. The chain uses TRBV19 and TRBJ1-5; D may be TRBD1 (6 bases). The V end lost 7 bases, the J end lost 4 bases, and 14 bases lay between the germline ends. This CDR3 has 14 amino acids. Germline lookup yields CDR1 LNHDA and CDR2 SQIVND (reference sequence). The chain's CDR3 is CASTSGQFNQPQHF. CDR3 DNA sequence: TGTGCCAGTACCTCAGGACAGTTTAATCAGCCCCAGCATTTT.